This passage covers 22 T cell receptor beta chains from one sample sequenced in a study of beta chain features in type 1 diabetes. Expressed TCRB transcripts got sequenced, as all isolated RNA was reverse transcribed. Assay: immunoSEQ multiplex PCR; the TCRdb copy retains only in-frame clones and omits some. The table shows fewer than 400,000 clones, with 8% occurring only once. Sequenced material: central memory CD4+ T cells from blood. The receptors shown here come from a woman aged 18-29 years in good health.

There are a few counts of this clone. This chain links TRBV11-2 with TRBJ2-6, with no clear D. The CDR3 is 14 residues long. V shed 4 bases and J shed 2 bases, with 6 bases lying between them. The germline CDR1 and CDR2 sequences are SGHAT and FQNNGV. This CDR3 is CASSSGTGANVLTF. The CDR3 region has the DNA TGTGCCAGCAGCTCTGGGACTGGGGCCAACGTCCTGACTTTC.

This clone was observed a few times. The chain employs TRBV9 and TRBJ1-2, with no clear D. The V gene lost 5 bases and the J gene lost 4 bases, with 12 bases spanning the gap. Germline loops: CDR1 SGDLS, CDR2 YYNGEE. The CDR3 is made up of 13 amino acids. Written as DNA, the CDR3 is TGTGCCAGCAGTGACGGAGGAAGCTATGGCTACACCTTC. It is translated as CASSDGGSYGYTF.

This clone was seen a few times. CDR3 loop: CASRAEYGYTF. The CDR3 region has the DNA TGTGCCAGCAGGGCTGAATATGGCTACACCTTC. The genes are TRBV2 and TRBJ1-2; D unresolved. Between the trimmed V and J ends, which lost 6 bases and 5 bases, there was a span of 7 bases. Germline V gene sequence: CDR1 SNHLY, CDR2 FYNNEI. The CDR3 runs 11 residues.

The sample holds a few counts of this clone. This chain connects TRBV7-9 to TRBJ2-2; perhaps TRBD1 as D (5 bases). The CDR3 contains 15 residues. V lost 2 bases, J lost 0 bases, and 7 bases lay in between. Germline CDR1 is SEHNR and CDR2 is FQNEAQ (reference sequence). In DNA form, the CDR3 reads TGTGCCAGCAGCTTACTGACAGCGAACACCGGGGAGCTGTTTTTT. As protein: CASSLLTANTGELFF.

This clone was picked up many times. V usage is TRBV7-2 and J usage is TRBJ2-1; 10 bases agree with TRBD1. Trimming at V came to 6 bases and at J to 4 bases, leaving 3 bases not matched to a gene. The CDR3 has 14 residues. In germline, CDR1 is SGHTA, CDR2 FQGNSA. CDR3 sequence reads: CASRPGQGYNEQFF. CDR3 nucleotide sequence: TGTGCCAGCAGGCCGGGACAGGGGTACAATGAGCAGTTCTTC.

This clone was found a few times. The chain carries TRBV10-3 and TRBJ2-1, with D possibly being TRBD2 (6 bases). Germline V gene lookup returns CDR1 ENHRY and CDR2 SYGVKD. The length of the CDR3 is 16 residues. The V gene lost 4 bases and the J gene lost 0 bases, with 13 bases spanning the gap. The CDR3 here is CAISVRDSSSYNEQFF. CDR3 coding DNA: TGTGCCATCAGTGTAAGGGACTCAAGCTCCTACAATGAGCAGTTCTTC.

This clone was counted a few times. The genes are TRBV29-1 and TRBJ2-7, with TRBD1 matching over 12 bases. V gave up 4 bases and J gave up 5 bases; unmatched junction bases: 6. Germline CDR1 reads SQVTM; CDR2 reads ANQGSEA. CDR3 length: 14 amino acids. The CDR3 here is CSVASGTGGHEQYF. DNA of the CDR3: TGCAGCGTTGCATCCGGGACAGGGGGCCACGAGCAGTACTTC.

This clone turned up a few times. The rearrangement uses TRBV7-6 and TRBJ2-5; D is unresolved. The CDR3 spans 13 residues. V was shortened by 2 bases and J by 3 bases, with 7 bases between the two germline ends. Germline values: CDR1 SGHVS, CDR2 FNYEAQ. CDR3 DNA sequence: TGTGCCAGCAGCTTAAATTACGAAGAGACCCAGTACTTC. Its protein is CASSLNYEETQYF.

In its sample, this clone was seen a few times. The rearrangement uses TRBV19 and TRBJ2-1; 8 nucleotides align to TRBD2. V shed 5 bases, J shed 2 bases, and the junction held 8 bases outside the gene matches. The germline V gene has CDR1 LNHDA and CDR2 SQIVND (reference sequence). The CDR3 runs 16 residues. Written as DNA, the CDR3 is TGTGCCAGTAGTCGTGGACTAGCTGACGCCTACAATGAGCAGTTCTTC. Translated: CASSRGLADAYNEQFF.

The rearrangement joins TRBV28 to TRBJ1-4; 12 nucleotides line up with TRBD1. CDR3 length equals 18 residues. CDR1 and CDR2 from the germline V gene are MDHEN and SYDVKM. V lost 7 bases, J lost 0 bases, and 9 bases stayed unmatched. CDR3 amino acids: CASTFGDRGRSTNEKLFF. The CDR3 bases are TGTGCCAGCACCTTTGGGGACAGGGGGCGTTCAACTAATGAAAAACTGTTTTTT.

This clone was observed many times. The chain couples TRBV5-1 to TRBJ2-1; D is unresolved. V was shortened by 4 bases and J by 12 bases, with 11 bases between the two germline ends. Germline V gene sequence: CDR1 SGHRS, CDR2 YFSETQ. The CDR3 length is 11 residues. As DNA, the CDR3 is TGCGCCAGCAGCGGGCTGGGTGCGCAGTTCTTC. This codes for CASSGLGAQFF. Using reference TRBV5-1 and TRBJ2-1 for the parts outside the CDR3, the full variable domain is KAGVTQTPRYLIKTRGQQVTLSCSPISGHRSVSWYQQTPGQGLQFLFEYFSETQRNKGNFPGRFSGRQFSNSRSEMNVSTLELGDSALYLCASSGLGAQFFGPGTRLTVL.

The chain uses TRBV10-3 and TRBJ2-7, with 12 bases that match TRBD2. Germline CDR1 is ENHRY and CDR2 is SYGVKD. V lost 4 bases to trimming and J lost 7 bases; unmatched junction nucleotides: 8. CDR3 size: 15 residues. This chain's CDR3 is CAISGGLAGPAEQYF. Written as DNA, the CDR3 is TGTGCCATCAGTGGAGGACTAGCGGGACCCGCTGAGCAGTACTTC.

The chain combines TRBV5-4 with TRBJ2-3; 11 bases align to TRBD2. The CDR3 runs 14 residues. The V gene end was trimmed by 2 bases and the J gene end by 5 bases; junction bases not matched to a gene: 1. In germline, CDR1 is SGHNT, CDR2 YYREEE (reference sequence). This CDR3 reads CASSFGLAGDTQYF. Here the CDR3 DNA reads TGTGCCAGCAGCTTTGGACTAGCGGGAGATACGCAGTATTTT.

In this sample, this clone turned up many times. Within the sample, other DNA sequences also encode this same CDR3. The V and J genes are TRBV7-9 and TRBJ1-4, with 9 nucleotides matching TRBD1. The germline V gene encodes CDR1 SEHNR and CDR2 FQNEAQ (reference sequence). V lost 3 bases, J lost 4 bases, and 0 bases stayed unmatched. CDR3 length: 14 residues. The CDR3 DNA reads TGTGCCAGCAGCTTGGGACAGGGTAATGAAAAACTGTTTTTT. Protein product: CASSLGQGNEKLFF.

The rearrangement joins TRBV7-2 to TRBJ1-1; 7 bases match TRBD1. CDR3 length equals 15 residues. The germline gives CDR1 SGHTA, CDR2 FQGNSA. Losses at the gene ends were 3 bases for V and 1 base for J; bases not matched to a gene: 5. CDR3 loop: CASSLTGTENTEAFF. CDR3 in DNA: TGTGCCAGCAGCTTGACCGGGACAGAGAACACTGAAGCTTTCTTT.

In its sample, this clone was seen a few times. This chain's CDR3 is CASSQLAGQNNEQFF. In DNA form, the CDR3 reads TGCGCCAGCAGCCAACTAGCGGGACAAAACAATGAGCAGTTCTTC. The chain has TRBV4-3 and TRBJ2-1; the match to TRBD2 covers 9 bases. V trimming: 2 bases; J trimming: 5 bases; junction bases outside the gene matches: 4. This CDR3 contains 15 residues. Germline CDR1 is LGHNA and CDR2 is YSLEER.

The gene calls are TRBV6-1 and TRBJ2-1, with 8 bases matching TRBD2. V lost 7 bases to trimming and J lost 6 bases; unmatched junction nucleotides: 11. CDR1 and CDR2 (germline): MNHNS, SASEGT. The CDR3 totals 15 residues. As DNA, the CDR3 is TGTGCCAGCATTCTCGGTAGCGGGACTCCCAATGAGCAGTTCTTC. The encoded protein is CASILGSGTPNEQFF.

This rearrangement joins TRBV18 to TRBJ2-2; unclear D gene. Germline CDR1 KGHSH, CDR2 LQKENI. Trimming stripped 1 base from V and 1 base from J, with 7 bases between. The CDR3 runs 15 residues. The CDR3 DNA is TGTGCCAGCTCACCACTAAACAAGAACACCGGGGAGCTGTTTTTT. It codes for CASSPLNKNTGELFF.

This clone has just a few counts. Germline is not matched at one junction end, which may reflect a read error. The rearrangement joins TRBV11-2 to TRBJ1-1; 12 positions agree with TRBD1. CDR1 and CDR2 (germline): SGHAT, FQNNGV. This CDR3 comprises 17 residues. The CDR3 nucleotides read TGTGCCAGCACCTTAGGGGGACAGGGGGCGCGATGGACTGAAGCTTTCTTT. Translated, it gives CASTLGGQGARWTEAFF.

This clone was seen at least ten times. The chain links TRBV7-2 to TRBJ2-1; 12 positions agree with TRBD2. This CDR3 is 15 amino acids long. Germline assignment: CDR1 SGHTA and CDR2 FQGNSA. Trimming cost V 5 bases and J 5 bases; bases outside gene matches: 4. CDR3 region: CASSPGLAGNNEQFF. The CDR3 DNA reads TGTGCCAGCAGCCCCGGACTAGCGGGAAACAATGAGCAGTTCTTC.

This clone occurred a few times. The chain is built from TRBV5-6 and TRBJ2-7; unclear D gene. Looked up from germline, CDR1 is SGHDT and CDR2 is YYEEEE. V was pared by 2 bases and J by 0 bases, with 9 bases between. The CDR3 is made up of 14 amino acids. As DNA, the CDR3 is TGTGCCAGCAGCTTCGGAGTAGGCTCCTACGAGCAGTACTTC. It specifies CASSFGVGSYEQYF.

This clone was recorded at least ten times. The V and J genes are TRBV14 and TRBJ1-1, with D tentatively TRBD1 (6 bases). Germline V CDR1 and CDR2: SGHDN, FVKESK. The CDR3 contains 13 residues. With 5 bases removed from V and 1 base from J, the gap between germline ends came to 8 bases. The CDR3 protein is CASSGQTNTEAFF. The CDR3, as DNA: TGTGCCAGCAGCGGACAGACGAACACTGAAGCTTTCTTT. Supplemented by reference TRBV14 and TRBJ1-1, the full variable domain reads EAGVTQFPSHSVIEKGQTVTLRCDPISGHDNLYWYRRVMGKEIKFLLHFVKESKQDESGMPNNRFLAERTGGTYSTLKVQPAELEDSGVYFCASSGQTNTEAFFGQGTRLTVV.